Below, one T cell receptor beta chain is given with its context. This clonotype was counted once. The specificity of this receptor is unknown. Per-base qualities were not stored, and no clone one base away is much larger. One read amounts to weak evidence. Relative to germline, V is 11 bases shorter and J is 2 bases shorter, with 9 bases between their ends. Reading the germline V gene gives CDR1 SNHLY and CDR2 FYNNEI. The CDR3, cysteine through phenylalanine, is 11 amino acids long. CDR3 DNA is the only sequence kept; it has 33 bases, read in frame from the first base. Stable Graves' hyperthyroidism was defined as no progression to ophthalmopathy during 18 months of follow-up. Hyperthyroidism patients were newly diagnosed, had a disease duration of under 2 months, and were aged 18 to 65 years. Any patient with an uncontrolled infection, another autoimmune disease, pregnancy or lactation was excluded. Diagnoses were established on the basis of clinical symptoms, serum thyroxine and TRAb, thyroid ultrasound, and orbital computed tomography. Ficoll-Paque density gradient centrifugation was used to isolate PBMCs from about 10 ml of fresh peripheral blood. Trizol reagent was used to extract total RNA, and RNA quality was then checked on an Agilent 2100 Bioanalyzer.

This record belongs to a study of T cells in Graves' hyperthyroidism and ophthalmopathy (dated by TCRdb to about 2019). Regarding the research as a whole: Peripheral blood was sampled at the time of initial diagnosis, prior to any treatment. A discovery cohort of about a hundred patients, about 40 with Graves' ophthalmopathy and fewer than 65 with stable Graves' hyperthyroidism, was used to find distinguishing TCR V-J signatures. Prospective prediction of ophthalmopathy was tested in an independent validation cohort consisting of fewer than 20 hyperthyroidism patients and approximately 16 patients who later progressed to ophthalmopathy. The roughly 100 discovery patients were divided at random into training and test sets in a 7:3 ratio. In about 6 Graves' hyperthyroidism patients, the study also compared T-cell repertoires from thyroid tissue with T-cell repertoires from blood. Once sampling was done, hyperthyroidism patients were given methimazole at a starting dose of 30 mg daily, whereas ophthalmopathy patients were given high-dose intravenous methylprednisolone. The paper reports TCR Vbeta CDR3 sequencing of over 130 peripheral blood samples: 43 ophthalmopathy, fewer than 80 hyperthyroidism and approximately 17 progressor patients. Points the paper makes about the study in general: Sample size was not statistically predetermined, and investigators were not blinded to group allocation. Blood samples also contained most of the expanded thyroid clonotypes (frequency above 0.001), which suggests that blood repertoires may reflect thyroid immune responses. In validation, the model predicted progression to ophthalmopathy with over 65% sensitivity and approximately 78% specificity, a median of approximately 6.5 months before onset. A 13 V-J signature model separated ophthalmopathy from stable hyperthyroidism, with nearly 90% sensitivity and 81% to 83% specificity in cross-validation and 80%/75% in testing.

Amplification of TCR beta CDR3 regions was carried out from RNA transcripts. The TCR CDR3 was subjected to a first round of RT-PCR using the HTBI primer set and the Qiagen OneStep RT-PCR kit. Libraries were constructed in a second round of multiplex PCR, after which size selection and purification were carried out. Sequencing of the libraries was done on an Illumina HiSeq2000 using paired-end 100 bp reads. Concerning the study's data processing: Raw data were processed with SOAPnuke, discarding reads with adapters, uncalled bases, mean Phred below 15, or no exact constant-primer or identifier match. COPE v1.2.5 was used to merge the high-quality paired reads, and each unique nucleotide sequence was defined as a clonotype. Clonotypes were aligned to IMGT TRBV, TRBD and TRBJ reference segments using MiTCR v1.1. Analysis was restricted to V-J combinations with a frequency above 0.0001, which covered 99.2% of repertoires. The TCS score was defined as F50 (clonal expansion) divided by E x V (chaos), with BLOSUM62-based TCRdist calculated between CDR3 peptides within each V-J. Welch's t-statistics and random forest reduced roughly 530 V-J features to about 13, which were used in a naive Bayes classifier (R e1071). TCRdb reprocessed the public reads (quality trimming at Q25 with fastp, clone calling with MiXCR) and kept in-frame beta chains. Rows with one shared CDR3 protein collapse into an entry with the most common genes and DNA. Clone size and V and J calls follow TCRdb, not the original study. The sample includes 450,000 to 600,000 distinct CDR3 sequences, with roughly 15% observed a single time. The ten largest clones take up 11% to 15% of the sample.

The sequenced sample consisted of blood. The origin of this receptor is a woman aged 40 to 50 with Graves' hyperthyroidism. Recombination linked TRBV2 to TRBJ1-1; the D gene remains uncertain. CDR3 region: CASWVNTEAFF. The nucleotides read TGTGCCTCATGGGTAAACACTGAAGCTTTCTTT. Reference TRBV2 and TRBJ1-1 proteins supply the regions before and after the CDR3; the full variable domain is: EPEVTQTPSHQVTQMGQEVILRCVPISNHLYFYWYRQILGQKVEFLVSFYNNEISEKSEIFDDQFSVERPDGSNFTLKIRSTKLEDSAMYFCASWVNTEAFFGQGTRLTVV.